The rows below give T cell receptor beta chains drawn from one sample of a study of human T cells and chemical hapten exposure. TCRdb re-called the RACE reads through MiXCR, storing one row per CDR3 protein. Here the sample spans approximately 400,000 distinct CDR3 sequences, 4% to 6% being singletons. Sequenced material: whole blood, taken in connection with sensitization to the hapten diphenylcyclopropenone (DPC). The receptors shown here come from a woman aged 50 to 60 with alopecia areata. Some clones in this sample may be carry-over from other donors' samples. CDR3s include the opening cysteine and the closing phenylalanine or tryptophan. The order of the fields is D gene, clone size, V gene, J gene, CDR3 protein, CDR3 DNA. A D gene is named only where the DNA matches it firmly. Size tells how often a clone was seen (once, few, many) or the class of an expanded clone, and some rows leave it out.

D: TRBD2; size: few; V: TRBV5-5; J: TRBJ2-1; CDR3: CASSSDFGGEFF; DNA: TGTGCCAGCAGCTCGGATTTTGGGGGGGAGTTCTTC
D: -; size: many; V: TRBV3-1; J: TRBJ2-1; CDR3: CASSQSQGYRFF; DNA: TGTGCCAGCAGCCAAAGTCAGGGGTATAGGTTCTTC
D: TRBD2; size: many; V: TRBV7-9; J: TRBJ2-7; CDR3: CASSPPVQAGGPSYEQYF; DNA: TGTGCCAGCAGCCCTCCCGTGCAGGCGGGAGGGCCGTCATACGAGCAGTACTTC
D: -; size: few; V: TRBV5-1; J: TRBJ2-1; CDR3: CASSLVVVQPRNEQFF; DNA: TGCGCCAGCAGCTTGGTAGTGGTCCAACCGAGGAATGAGCAGTTCTTC
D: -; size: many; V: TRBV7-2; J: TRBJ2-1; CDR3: CASSLPGRGHNEQFF; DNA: TGTGCCAGCAGCTTACCGGGGCGGGGCCACAATGAGCAGTTCTTC
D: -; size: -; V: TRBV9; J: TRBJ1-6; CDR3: CASSGGTNPGSPLHF; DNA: TGTGCCAGCAGCGGGGGGACCAACCCGGGGTCACCCCTCCACTTT
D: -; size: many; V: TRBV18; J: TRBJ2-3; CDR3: CASSPNGDTQYF; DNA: TGTGCCAGCTCACCAAACGGAGATACGCAGTATTTT
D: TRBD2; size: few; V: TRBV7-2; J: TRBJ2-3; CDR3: CASSFRLAPDTQYF; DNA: TGTGCCAGCAGCTTCAGACTAGCGCCAGATACGCAGTATTTT
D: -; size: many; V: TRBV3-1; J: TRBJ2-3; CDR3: CASSHGEGGGTQYF; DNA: TGTGCCAGCAGCCACGGCGAGGGGGGAGGTACGCAGTATTTT
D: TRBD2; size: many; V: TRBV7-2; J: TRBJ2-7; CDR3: CASSLLAGDHYEQYF; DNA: TGTGCCAGCAGCTTACTAGCGGGGGACCACTACGAGCAGTACTTC
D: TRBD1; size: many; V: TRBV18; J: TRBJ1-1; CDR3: CASSAGGSGAEAFF; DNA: TGTGCCAGCTCAGCAGGGGGTAGCGGCGCTGAAGCTTTCTTT
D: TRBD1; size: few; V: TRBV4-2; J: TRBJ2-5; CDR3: CASSQSTGTGEETQYF; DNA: TGTGCCAGCAGCCAATCAACCGGGACAGGGGAAGAGACCCAGTACTTC
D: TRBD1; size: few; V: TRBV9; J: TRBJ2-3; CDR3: CASSSGQVRADTQYF; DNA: TGTGCCAGCAGCTCTGGACAGGTTAGGGCAGATACGCAGTATTTT
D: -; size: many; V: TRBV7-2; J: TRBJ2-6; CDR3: CASTFRSGANVLTF; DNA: TGTGCCAGCACCTTCAGGTCTGGGGCCAACGTCCTGACTTTC
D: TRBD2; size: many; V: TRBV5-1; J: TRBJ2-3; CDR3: CASSLGLAGADTQYF; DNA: TGCGCCAGCAGCTTGGGACTAGCGGGAGCAGATACGCAGTATTTT
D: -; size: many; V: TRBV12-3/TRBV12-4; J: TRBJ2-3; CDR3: CASSSQGLNTDTQYF; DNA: TGTGCCAGCAGTTCCCAGGGCCTCAACACAGATACGCAGTATTTT
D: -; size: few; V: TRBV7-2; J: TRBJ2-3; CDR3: CASSYPAILTPVYF; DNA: TGTGCCAGCAGCTACCCGGCGATACTCACCCCGGTGTATTTT
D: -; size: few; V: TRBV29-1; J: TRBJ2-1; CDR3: CSAQFHLGGVQARNEQFF; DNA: TGCAGCGCACAATTCCATCTGGGGGGAGTGCAGGCGAGGAATGAGCAGTTCTTC
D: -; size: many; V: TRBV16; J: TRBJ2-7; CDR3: CASSRTRGSYEQYF; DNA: TGTGCCAGCAGCCGGACACGCGGTTCCTACGAGCAGTACTTC
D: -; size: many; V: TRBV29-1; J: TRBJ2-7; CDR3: CSVRGGRYEQYF; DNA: TGCAGCGTCCGAGGGGGTCGTTACGAGCAGTACTTC
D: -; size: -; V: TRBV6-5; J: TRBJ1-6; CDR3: CASSYGPGARSPLHF; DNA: TGTGCCAGCAGTTACGGCCCGGGGGCGCGGTCACCCCTCCACTTT
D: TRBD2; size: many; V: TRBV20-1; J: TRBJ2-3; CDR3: CSAGTSVNADTQYF; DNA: TGCAGTGCTGGGACTAGCGTGAACGCAGATACGCAGTATTTT
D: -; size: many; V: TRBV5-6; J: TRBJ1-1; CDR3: CASSIGSTGRLIF; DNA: TGTGCCAGCAGCATTGGAAGTACGGGACGCCTCATCTTT
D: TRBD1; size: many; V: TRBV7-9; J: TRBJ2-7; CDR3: CASSLADRGVHEQYF; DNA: TGTGCCAGCAGCTTAGCGGACAGGGGTGTCCACGAGCAGTACTTC
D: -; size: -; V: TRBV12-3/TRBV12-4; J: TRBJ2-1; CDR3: CASSLGPTYNEQFF; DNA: TGTGCCAGCAGTTTAGGACCGACCTACAATGAGCAGTTCTTC
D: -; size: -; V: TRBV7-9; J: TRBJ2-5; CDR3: CASSSTREYQETQYF; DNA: TGTGCCAGCAGTTCGACTAGGGAGTACCAAGAGACCCAGTACTTC
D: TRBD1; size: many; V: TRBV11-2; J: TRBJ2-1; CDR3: CASSRGPYNEQFF; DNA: TGTGCCAGTTCTAGGGGGCCCTACAATGAGCAGTTCTTC
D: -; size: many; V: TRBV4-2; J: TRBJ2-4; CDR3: CASSQDFRGEGIQYF; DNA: TGTGCCAGCAGCCAAGATTTCAGGGGGGAGGGCATTCAGTACTTC
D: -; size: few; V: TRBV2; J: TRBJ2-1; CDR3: CASKTSLTYNEQFF; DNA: TGTGCCAGCAAAACTAGCCTTACCTACAATGAGCAGTTCTTC
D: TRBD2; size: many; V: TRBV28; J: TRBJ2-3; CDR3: CASRRGGGRRSTDTQYF; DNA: TGTGCCAGCAGGAGGGGTGGCGGGAGAAGAAGCACAGATACGCAGTATTTT
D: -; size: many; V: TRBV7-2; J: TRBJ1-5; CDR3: CASSSFGGAGSNQPQHF; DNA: TGTGCCAGCAGCTCGTTTGGTGGGGCGGGAAGCAATCAGCCCCAGCATTTT
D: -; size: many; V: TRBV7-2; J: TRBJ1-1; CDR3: CASSLAGRVVVTEAFF; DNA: TGTGCCAGCAGCTTAGCGGGCAGGGTAGTTGTCACTGAAGCTTTCTTT
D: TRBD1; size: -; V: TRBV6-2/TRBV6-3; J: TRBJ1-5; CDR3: CASSYPRTGTKGGNQPQHF; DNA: TGTGCCAGCAGTTACCCCAGGACAGGCACCAAGGGGGGTAATCAGCCCCAGCATTTT
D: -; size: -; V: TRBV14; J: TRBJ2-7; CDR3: CASSHRQGLTYEQYF; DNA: TGTGCCAGCAGCCATCGACAGGGACTGACCTACGAGCAGTACTTC
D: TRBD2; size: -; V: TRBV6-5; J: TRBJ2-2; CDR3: CASTWGLAGAGELFF; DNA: TGTGCCAGCACCTGGGGACTAGCGGGAGCCGGGGAGCTGTTTTTT
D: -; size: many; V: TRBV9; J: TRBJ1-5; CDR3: CASSAGSGNQPQHF; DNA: TGTGCCAGCAGCGCGGGCTCCGGCAATCAGCCCCAGCATTTT
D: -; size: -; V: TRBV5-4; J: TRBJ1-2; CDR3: CASSLLGGPGGYTF; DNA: TGTGCCAGCAGCTTGCTTGGTGGCCCGGGGGGCTACACCTTC
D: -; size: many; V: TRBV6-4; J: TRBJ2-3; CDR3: CASRISGASTDTQYF; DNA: TGTGCCAGCAGGATTAGCGGAGCTAGCACAGATACGCAGTATTTT